This T cell receptor (beta chain) was sequenced for a study of cytomegalovirus exposure and HLA in healthy donors. V shed 1 base, J shed 1 base, and the junction held 4 bases outside the gene matches. The germline gives CDR1 SGHRS, CDR2 YFSETQ. The CDR3 has 15 residues. This clone was found once. No antigen is known for it. Study-level results: Rare sequences made up most TCRs, while some public TCRs were found in many donors. Using a false discovery rate of 0.05, a later analysis showed that some 16,000 TCR beta sequences were associated with HLA alleles. It emerged from a later analysis that several of the most significant clusters appeared to be linked to common viral pathogens. Sequencing had likely introduced a cluster of highly shared sequence variants as an artifact.

The PCR employed 60 Vbeta primers together with 13 Jbeta primers. Generated by immunoSEQ multiplex PCR, the TCRdb table keeps only in-frame clones and is missing some. The repertoire holds fewer than 250,000 clones, with 60% to 80% as singletons. Sample: PBMCs. The receptor's source is a woman aged 18-29 years in good health and CMV-seronegative. The chain has TRBV5-1 and TRBJ2-5; TRBD1 matches at 7 bases. CDR3 sequence: CASSLTGQRQETQYF. CDR3 DNA sequence: TGCGCCAGCAGCTTGACGGGACAGCGCCAAGAGACCCAGTACTTC.